The 20 T cell receptor beta chains given below trace back to one sample, sequenced in a study of T cells in Graves' hyperthyroidism and ophthalmopathy. It was RNA transcripts that yielded the amplified TCR beta CDR3 regions. The study used the HTBI primer set for a first-round RT-PCR of the TCR CDR3. One entry per CDR3 protein, called by TCRdb with MiXCR from the multiplex PCR reads. This repertoire shows some 380,000 distinct CDR3 sequences, approximately 15% found once; its top ten account for less than 25%. The material sequenced was blood. These receptors were taken from a man aged 25 to 40 with Graves' hyperthyroidism that later progressed to Graves' ophthalmopathy.

V usage is TRBV3-1 and J usage is TRBJ2-1; 10 bases agree with TRBD2. The CDR3 sequence is 13 residues long. Germline CDR1 and CDR2: LGHDT and YNNKEL (reference sequence). Trimming cost V 1 base and J 11 bases; bases outside gene matches: 2. CDR3 loop: CASSQGTSGQQFF. The CDR3 coding sequence is TGTGCCAGCAGCCAAGGGACTAGCGGACAGCAGTTCTTC.

This clonotype was counted between two and nine times. The chain couples TRBV27 to TRBJ2-5, with a tentative D call TRBD1 (5 bases). The CDR3 is 15 amino acids. V lost 2 bases and J lost 1, with 11 bases in between. Germline V gives CDR1 MNHEY, CDR2 SMNVEV (reference sequence). CDR3 protein: CASSLNRRGQETQYF. DNA for the CDR3: TGTGCCAGCAGTTTAAACAGGAGAGGCCAAGAGACCCAGTACTTC.

This clonotype was counted at least ten times. The gene calls are TRBV7-8 and TRBJ2-7; 8 bases map to TRBD2. The CDR3 runs 14 residues. V was clipped by 6 bases and J by 6 bases; unmatched bases: 10. Germline CDR1 is SGHVS and CDR2 is FQNEAQ. This CDR3 is CASRSLRGASEQYF. CDR3 nucleotide sequence: TGTGCCAGCAGGTCATTGCGGGGGGCAAGCGAGCAGTACTTC.

The chain is built from TRBV11-2 and TRBJ1-1; tentatively, D is TRBD1 (5 bases). In germline, CDR1 is SGHAT, CDR2 FQNNGV. The CDR3 covers 14 residues. Trimming took off 6 bases at V and 4 bases at J, with 15 bases between the two ends. The CDR3 is CASSRDAWGTEAFF. The CDR3 bases are TGTGCCAGCAGTAGGGACGCCTGGGGCACTGAAGCTTTCTTT.

The sample holds many counts of this clonotype. The V call is TRBV18, the J call TRBJ2-7; 11 bases align to TRBD1. V lost 8 bases to trimming and J lost 0 bases; unmatched junction nucleotides: 6. Looked up from germline, CDR1 is KGHSH and CDR2 is LQKENI. CDR3 length equals 15 residues. The DNA for the CDR3 is TGTGCCAGCAGCCCAGGGACAGGGGGCTCCTACGAGCAGTACTTC. Encoded protein: CASSPGTGGSYEQYF.

This clonotype occurred many times. The CDR3 DNA follows: TGTGCCAGCAGCTTAGGATCCGACAGGGTCTTCGAGCAGTACTTC. It specifies CASSLGSDRVFEQYF. This chain uses TRBV7-8 with TRBJ2-7, with TRBD1 identical over 7 bases. Trimming removed 1 base from V and 6 bases from J; junction bases left unmatched: 9. CDR3 length: 15 amino acids. Germline values: CDR1 SGHVS, CDR2 FQNEAQ. The variable domain in full, with the rest retrieved from reference TRBV7-8 and TRBJ2-7, is GAGVSQSPRYKVAKRGQDVALRCDPISGHVSLFWYQQALGQGPEFLTYFQNEAQLDKSGLPSDRFFAERPEGSVSTLKIQRTQQEDSAVYLCASSLGSDRVFEQYFGPGTRLTVT.

This clonotype has a handful of counts. The CDR3 DNA sequence: TGTGCCAGCAGGTTAGCGGGGGCTGGGGCCAACGTCCTGACTTTC. It yields the protein CASRLAGAGANVLTF. The V and J genes are TRBV28 and TRBJ2-6, with 9 bases that match TRBD2. J was trimmed by 2 bases and V by 6 bases; bases with no gene match: 2. Per germline, CDR1 MDHEN and CDR2 SYDVKM. The CDR3 has 15 residues.

This clonotype was detected ten times or more. The chain uses TRBV25-1 and TRBJ2-7; D gene unclear. Looked up from germline, CDR1 is MGHDK and CDR2 is SYGVNS. V was shortened by 5 bases and J by 2 bases, with 13 bases between the two germline ends. This CDR3 has 14 amino acids. For the CDR3, the DNA is TGTGCCAGCAGTCCCCCTACCTTTCCCTACGAGCAGTACTTC. Translated: CASSPPTFPYEQYF.

This clonotype has just a few counts. In nucleotides, the CDR3 is TGTGCCAGCAGGACGGTAGTTAATTCACCCCTCCACTTT. Translated: CASRTVVNSPLHF. The rearrangement links TRBV6-1 to TRBJ1-6; D unclear. V lost 6 bases and J 6 bases, leaving 9 bases between the germline ends. The CDR3 extends over 13 amino acids. The germline V gene has CDR1 MNHNS and CDR2 SASEGT.

In its sample, this clonotype was seen many times. This sequence joins TRBV6-1 and TRBJ2-3, with TRBD2 identical over 10 bases. V was pared by 5 bases and J by 1 base, with 6 bases of the junction left unmatched. This CDR3 spans 16 amino acids. From germline, CDR1 is MNHNS and CDR2 SASEGT. CDR3 bases: TGTGCCAGCAGTTACATAGCGGGGGGCGGCACAGATACGCAGTATTTT. Translating gives CASSYIAGGGTDTQYF.

This clonotype was observed many times. This chain's CDR3 is CASSPGQGANEQYF. The CDR3 DNA reads TGTGCCAGCAGCCCCGGACAGGGGGCCAACGAGCAGTACTTC. The rearrangement links TRBV7-9 to TRBJ2-7, with TRBD1 matching over 11 bases. This CDR3 is 14 amino acids long. Looked up from germline, CDR1 is SEHNR and CDR2 is FQNEAQ (reference sequence). The ends lost 5 bases at V and 5 bases at J; junction bases unmatched: 5.

The sample holds many counts of this clonotype. The rearrangement joins TRBV30 to TRBJ2-5; D not certain. This CDR3 is built from 12 residues. Trimming removed 6 bases at V and 1 base at J, with 9 bases between. Per germline, CDR1 GTSNPN and CDR2 SVGIG (reference sequence). CDR3 bases: TGTGCCTGTCGAAATGCCCAAGAGACCCAGTACTTC. This gives the protein CACRNAQETQYF.

This clonotype occurred a few times. The CDR3 DNA sequence: TGTGCCAGCAGCTTAATGGACAGGGGGCTCATTGGCTACACCTTC. Translation: CASSLMDRGLIGYTF. The chain links TRBV7-8 to TRBJ1-2; 11 nucleotides align to TRBD1. Germline loops: CDR1 SGHVS, CDR2 FQNEAQ. The CDR3 totals 15 residues. Trimming took 2 bases from V and 7 from J; bases not matched to a gene: 6. Using reference TRBV7-8 and TRBJ1-2 for the parts outside the CDR3, the full variable domain is GAGVSQSPRYKVAKRGQDVALRCDPISGHVSLFWYQQALGQGPEFLTYFQNEAQLDKSGLPSDRFFAERPEGSVSTLKIQRTQQEDSAVYLCASSLMDRGLIGYTFGSGTRLTVV.

The table lists this clonotype with a few counts. The chain is built from TRBV18 and TRBJ1-2; the match to TRBD1 covers 7 bases. J gave up 4 bases and V 5 bases, and 4 bases lay outside the gene matches. Germline CDR1 reads KGHSH; CDR2 reads LQKENI. This CDR3 is built from 13 residues. The DNA for the CDR3 is TGTGCCAGCTCAATAAACAGGGGCTATGGCTACACCTTC. Protein product: CASSINRGYGYTF.

V is TRBV6-1 and J is TRBJ2-7; D tentatively reads TRBD1 or TRBD2 (5 bases each). The CDR3 is made up of 15 amino acids. Per germline, CDR1 MNHNS and CDR2 SASEGT. The ends were cut back, 2 bases at V and 2 bases at J, with 13 bases in the middle. In DNA form, the CDR3 reads TGTGCCAGCAGTGAACCGGGACGGCGACCCTACGAGCAGTACTTC. It encodes CASSEPGRRPYEQYF.

This clonotype was picked up many times. The chain has TRBV30 and TRBJ2-3; tentatively, D is TRBD1 or TRBD2 (5 bases each). CDR1 and CDR2 (germline): GTSNPN, SVGIG (reference sequence). The V and J ends lost 3 bases and 0 bases respectively, with 7 bases between them. CDR3 size: 13 residues. The CDR3 DNA reads TGTGCCTGGAGCGGGGCTAGCACAGATACGCAGTATTTT. This encodes CAWSGASTDTQYF.

This clonotype has at least ten counts. The rearrangement joins TRBV6-1 to TRBJ1-6; D possibly corresponds to TRBD1 (5 bases). The CDR3 length is 15 residues. The ends were cut back, 5 bases at V and 9 bases at J, with 17 bases in the middle. Germline V gene lookup returns CDR1 MNHNS and CDR2 SASEGT. The CDR3 region is CASSPGWGGGSPLHF. The CDR3 region has the DNA TGTGCCAGCAGTCCCGGCTGGGGGGGAGGTTCACCCCTCCACTTT.

As regards this clonotype: One end of the junction is discordant with germline, which a read error may explain. The rearrangement links TRBV5-1 to TRBJ2-3; 10 bases line up with TRBD2. This CDR3 spans 19 amino acids. Germline V lookup: CDR1 SGHRS, CDR2 YFSETQ. The CDR3 DNA reads TGCGCCAGCACCCTCTCTAGCGGGGGTCCGTTACTTGGCACAGATACGCACTATTTT. Its protein is CASTLSSGGPLLGTDTHYF.

This clonotype was recorded at least ten times. This chain uses TRBV28 with TRBJ1-5; D unresolved. Per germline, CDR1 MDHEN and CDR2 SYDVKM. The CDR3 is made up of 17 amino acids. Trimming cost V 5 bases and J 2 bases, with 19 bases left between them. CDR3 nucleotides: TGTGCCAGCAGTCCCCTCGGAGGAGCTAGGGGCAATCAGCCCCAGCATTTT. Translated, it gives CASSPLGGARGNQPQHF.

The chain couples TRBV18 to TRBJ1-2; D uncertain. V was trimmed by 3 bases and J by 6 bases, leaving 23 bases between them. This CDR3 is built from 17 residues. The germline V gene has CDR1 KGHSH and CDR2 LQKENI. For the CDR3, the DNA is TGTGCCAGCTCACCGGCGACGGGCTTTGTCCTCAATCATGGCTACACCTTC. Its protein product is CASSPATGFVLNHGYTF.